This record covers a single TCR beta chain. Method: immunoSEQ multiplex PCR; TCRdb's copy keeps in-frame clones and lacks some. The sample gives approximately 88,000 clones, 94% of which show up once; around 2.3% is in the top ten. This record belongs to a study of T cell changes during pregnancy in multiple sclerosis. The trim removed 3 bases at V and 8 bases at J, leaving 17 bases unmatched. Germline CDR1 reads SEHNR; CDR2 reads FQNEAQ (reference sequence). The CDR3 runs 18 residues. The source is a female donor with multiple sclerosis, enrolled in a pregnancy study. The specimen was peripheral blood, collected in the third trimester of pregnancy. This rearrangement joins TRBV7-9 to TRBJ2-1, with TRBD2 matching 9 bases. The CDR3 coding sequence is TGTGCCAGCAGCTTTACCCTCCTAACTAGCGGGTTAACGGATGAGCAGTTCTTC. Translated: CASSFTLLTSGLTDEQFF.